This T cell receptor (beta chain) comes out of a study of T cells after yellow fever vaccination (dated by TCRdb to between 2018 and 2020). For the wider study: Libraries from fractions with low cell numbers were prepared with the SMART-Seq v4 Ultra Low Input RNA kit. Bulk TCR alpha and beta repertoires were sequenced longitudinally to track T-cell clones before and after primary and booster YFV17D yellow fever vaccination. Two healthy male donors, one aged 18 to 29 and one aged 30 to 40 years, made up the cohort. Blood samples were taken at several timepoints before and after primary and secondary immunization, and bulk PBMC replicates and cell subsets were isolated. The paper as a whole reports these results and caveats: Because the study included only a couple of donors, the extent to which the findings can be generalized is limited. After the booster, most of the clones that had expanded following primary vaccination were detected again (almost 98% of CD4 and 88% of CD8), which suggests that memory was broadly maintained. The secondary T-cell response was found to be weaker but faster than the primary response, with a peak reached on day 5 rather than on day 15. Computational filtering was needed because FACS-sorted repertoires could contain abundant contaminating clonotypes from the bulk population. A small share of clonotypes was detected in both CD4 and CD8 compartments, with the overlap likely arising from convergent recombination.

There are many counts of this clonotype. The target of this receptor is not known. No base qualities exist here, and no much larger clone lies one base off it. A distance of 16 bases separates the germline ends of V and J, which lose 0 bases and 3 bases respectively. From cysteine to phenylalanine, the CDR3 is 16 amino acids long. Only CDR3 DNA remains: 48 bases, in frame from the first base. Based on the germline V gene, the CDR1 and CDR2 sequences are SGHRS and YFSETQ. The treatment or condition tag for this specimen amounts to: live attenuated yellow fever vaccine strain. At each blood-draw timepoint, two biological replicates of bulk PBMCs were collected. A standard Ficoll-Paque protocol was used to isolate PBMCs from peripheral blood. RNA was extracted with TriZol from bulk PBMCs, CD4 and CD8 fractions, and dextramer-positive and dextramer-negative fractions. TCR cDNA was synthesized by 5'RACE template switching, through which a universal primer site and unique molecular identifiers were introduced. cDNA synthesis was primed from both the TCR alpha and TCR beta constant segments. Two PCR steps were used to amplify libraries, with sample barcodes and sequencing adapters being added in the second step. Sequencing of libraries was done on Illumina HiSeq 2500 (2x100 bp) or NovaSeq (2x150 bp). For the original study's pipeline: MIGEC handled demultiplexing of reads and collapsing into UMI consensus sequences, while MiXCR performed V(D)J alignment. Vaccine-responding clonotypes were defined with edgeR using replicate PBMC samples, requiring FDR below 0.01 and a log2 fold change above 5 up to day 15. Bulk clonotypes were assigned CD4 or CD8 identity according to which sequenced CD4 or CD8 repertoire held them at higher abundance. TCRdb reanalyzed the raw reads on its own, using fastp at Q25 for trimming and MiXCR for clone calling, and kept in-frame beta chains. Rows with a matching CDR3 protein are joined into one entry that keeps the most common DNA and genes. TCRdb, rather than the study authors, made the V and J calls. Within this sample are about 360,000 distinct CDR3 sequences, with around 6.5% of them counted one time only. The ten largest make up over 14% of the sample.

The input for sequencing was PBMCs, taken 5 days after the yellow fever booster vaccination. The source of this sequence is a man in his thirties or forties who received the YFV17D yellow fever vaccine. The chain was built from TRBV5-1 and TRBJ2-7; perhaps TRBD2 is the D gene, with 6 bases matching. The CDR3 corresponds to CASSLEVAGGGYEQYF. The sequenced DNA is TGCGCCAGCAGCTTGGAGGTAGCCGGGGGAGGCTACGAGCAGTACTTC.